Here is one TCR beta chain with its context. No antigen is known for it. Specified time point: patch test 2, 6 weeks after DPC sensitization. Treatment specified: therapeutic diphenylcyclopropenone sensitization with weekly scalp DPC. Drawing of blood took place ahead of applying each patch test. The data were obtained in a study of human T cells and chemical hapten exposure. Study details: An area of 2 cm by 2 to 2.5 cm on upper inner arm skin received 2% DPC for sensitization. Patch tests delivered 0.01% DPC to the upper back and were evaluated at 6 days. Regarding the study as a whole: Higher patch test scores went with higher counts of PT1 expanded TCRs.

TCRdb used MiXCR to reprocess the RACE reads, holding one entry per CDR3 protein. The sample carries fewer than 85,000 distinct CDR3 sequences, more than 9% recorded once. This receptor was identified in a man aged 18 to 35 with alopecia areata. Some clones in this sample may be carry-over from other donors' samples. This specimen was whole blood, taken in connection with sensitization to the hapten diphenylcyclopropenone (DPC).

CDR3 sequence (DNA): TGTGCCAGCAGTTTTAAAGGGTTTGGGGAGCTGTTTTTT. Protein sequence: CASSFKGFGELFF. The chain is built from TRBV12-3 or TRBV12-4 and TRBJ2-2, with D hard to call. The CDR3 length is 13 residues. The ends were cut back, 3 bases at V and 8 bases at J, with 10 bases in the middle.